This T cell receptor (beta chain) was documented in a study of T-cell memory formation after mild COVID-19 (dated by TCRdb to about 2021). In terms of the full investigation: Most TCR sequence clusters were specific to one of the two donors. In a couple of donors, T-cell clones that expanded and contracted after mild COVID-19 were tracked by sequencing TCRalpha and TCRbeta repertoires over time. The cohort comprised two young, previously healthy adult volunteers, one female and one male.

Ficoll-Paque density gradient centrifugation was used to isolate PBMCs. Overall study outcomes, separate from this receptor: Balanced CD4/CD8 phenotypes were observed for clones contracting from day 15 to 85, whereas a bias towards CD4+ was observed for a second wave of clones expanding from day 15 to 37. The study included only a couple of mild cases, and larger cohorts that include severe cases with pre-infection samples were judged to be necessary. SARS-CoV-2 specificity was not confirmed for the second-wave clones peaking on day 37. Contracting CD4+ clones were located mainly in the CM and EM memory subsets, whereas CD8+ clones were found to be enriched in EMRA. Some responding clones were detected in pre-infection memory, which suggested that pre-existing cross-reactive memory T cells had joined the SARS-CoV-2 response.

The cysteine opens and the phenylalanine closes a CDR3 of 18 amino acids. Only the CDR3 region is kept as DNA, spanning 54 bases read in frame from base 1. V has 4 bases trimmed and J has 5 bases trimmed; junction bases matching no gene number 18. The CDR1 and CDR2 encoded by the germline V gene are SQVTM and ANQGSEA. The instrument given in TCRdb is Illumina NovaSeq 6000. cDNA libraries for TCRalpha and TCRbeta were prepared by 5'RACE using constant-segment primers, with sample barcodes and unique molecular identifiers added. RNA was extracted from every sample with Trizol reagent. Libraries were amplified in two PCR steps, with a second sample barcode and Illumina TruSeq adapters added in the second step. Sequencing of libraries was performed on an Illumina NovaSeq with 2 x 150 bp paired-end reads. In the paper's pipeline: Demultiplexing of reads and collapsing into UMI-guided consensus sequences were performed with migec v1.2.7. Using mixcr v2.1.11, the UMI consensuses were aligned to TRA and TRB V and J templates and assembled into clonotypes. Clonotypes were classified as expanded or contracted when called significant by both edgeR and NoisET, with noise models trained on biological replicates. edgeR calls used a false discovery rate-adjusted p below 0.01 and a log2 fold-change threshold of 1. As an exploratory analysis of dynamics, max-normalized trajectories of the 1000 most abundant clonotypes were examined by PCA with hierarchical clustering. The CD4 or CD8 phenotype of responding clones was assigned using the separately sequenced CD4+ and CD8+ repertoires. TCRdb reanalyzed the raw reads on its own, using fastp at Q25 for trimming and MiXCR for clone calling, and kept in-frame beta chains. Records with the same CDR3 protein are collapsed into one entry carrying the most frequent genes and DNA. It is TCRdb's table, rather than the study itself, that gives the V and J calls and clone size. The sample profile shows a few hundred thousand distinct CDR3 sequences; roughly 21% of them were found once. The top ten clones comprise around 7.7% of the sample.

Turning to this clonotype: Its antigen target is currently unknown. Within one base of it there is no much larger clone, and no base qualities were kept.

This clonotype was obtained from an adult woman who had mild COVID-19 (a few samples of this study predate the infection). The sample titles of this study are shuffled in the database, so cell type and time point are left out; the donor was told from shared clones. The chain links TRBV29-1 with TRBJ1-1; 11 bases in between match TRBD1. Sequencing was carried out using PBMCs or a T cell subset sorted from them (not recorded which). The DNA sequence is given as TGCAGCGTTGTTCTGAGGCCCGGGGACAGGGGGGGTAGGACTGAAGCTTTCTTT. Protein translation: CSVVLRPGDRGGRTEAFF.